This TCR beta chain came from a study of T cells in Graves' hyperthyroidism and ophthalmopathy. The length of the CDR3 is 12 residues. Trimming took 6 bases from V and 1 from J, leaving 7 bases between them. In making diagnoses, clinical symptoms, serum thyroxine and TRAb, thyroid ultrasound and orbital computed tomography were all used. Amplified TCR beta CDR3 regions derived from RNA transcripts. The HTBI primer set was used in a first-round RT-PCR of the TCR CDR3. Using its own MiXCR run on the multiplex PCR reads, TCRdb lists one record per CDR3 protein. The sample holds roughly 250,000 distinct CDR3 sequences; about 15% are singletons and the top ten take around 30%. The study, taken as a whole, reports: Within blood appeared most thyroid clonotypes that had expanded above 0.001.

This clonotype was seen ten or more times. Its antigen is still unknown. The sequence was obtained from a young woman with Graves' ophthalmopathy. The chain couples TRBV12-3 or TRBV12-4 to TRBJ2-7, with D perhaps matching TRBD2 (5 bases). The material sequenced was blood. CDR3 region: CASSGVSYEQYF. CDR3 DNA: TGTGCCAGCAGCGGGGTATCCTACGAGCAGTACTTC.